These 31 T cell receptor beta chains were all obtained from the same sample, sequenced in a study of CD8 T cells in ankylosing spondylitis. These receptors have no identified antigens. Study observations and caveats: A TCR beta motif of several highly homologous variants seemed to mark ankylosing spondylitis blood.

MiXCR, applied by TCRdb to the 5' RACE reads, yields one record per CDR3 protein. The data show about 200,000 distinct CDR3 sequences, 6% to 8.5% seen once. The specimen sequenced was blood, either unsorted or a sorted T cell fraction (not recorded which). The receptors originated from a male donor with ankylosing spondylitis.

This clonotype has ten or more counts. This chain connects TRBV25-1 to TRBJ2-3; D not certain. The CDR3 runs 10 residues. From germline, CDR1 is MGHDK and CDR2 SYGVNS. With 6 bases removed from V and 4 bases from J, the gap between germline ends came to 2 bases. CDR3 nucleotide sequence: TGTGCCAGCAGGTCAGATACGCAGTATTTT. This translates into CASRSDTQYF.

In nucleotides, the CDR3 is TGTGCCATCAGTGAGCCGACAGTAAATACGCAGTATTTT. Residues: CAISEPTVNTQYF. This sequence joins TRBV10-3 and TRBJ2-3, with a weak D call TRBD1 (5 bases). Germline CDR1 is ENHRY and CDR2 is SYGVKD. This CDR3 contains 13 residues. V was pared by 2 bases and J by 7 bases, with 10 bases between.

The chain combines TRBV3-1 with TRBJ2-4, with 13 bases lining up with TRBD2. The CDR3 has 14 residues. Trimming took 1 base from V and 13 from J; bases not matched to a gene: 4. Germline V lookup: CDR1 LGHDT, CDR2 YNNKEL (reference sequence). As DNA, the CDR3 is TGTGCCAGCAGCCAAGCCGGGACTAGCGGGGTACAGTACTTC. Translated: CASSQAGTSGVQYF.

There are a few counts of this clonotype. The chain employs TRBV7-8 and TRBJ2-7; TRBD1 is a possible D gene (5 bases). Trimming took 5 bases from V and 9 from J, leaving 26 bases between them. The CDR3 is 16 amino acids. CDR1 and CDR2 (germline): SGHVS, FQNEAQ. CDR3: CASSHTPFYEGATQYF. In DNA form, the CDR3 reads TGTGCCAGCAGCCACACACCCTTCTATGAAGGGGCGACGCAGTACTTC.

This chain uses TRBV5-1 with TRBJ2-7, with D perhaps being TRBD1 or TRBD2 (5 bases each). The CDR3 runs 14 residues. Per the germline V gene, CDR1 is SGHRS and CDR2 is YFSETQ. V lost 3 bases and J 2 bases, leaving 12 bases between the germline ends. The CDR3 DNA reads TGCGCCAGCAGCTGGGACGGTGGACCCTACGAGCAGTACTTC. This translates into CASSWDGGPYEQYF.

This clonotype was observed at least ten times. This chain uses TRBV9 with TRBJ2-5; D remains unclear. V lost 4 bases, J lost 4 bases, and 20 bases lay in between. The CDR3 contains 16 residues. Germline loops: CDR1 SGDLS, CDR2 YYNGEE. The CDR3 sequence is CASSPLTRGDPETQYF. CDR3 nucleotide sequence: TGTGCCAGCAGCCCACTAACACGAGGCGATCCAGAGACCCAGTACTTC.

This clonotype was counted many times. The CDR3 here is CASSDGTGERGDTQYF. CDR3 DNA: TGCGCCAGCAGTGACGGGACAGGGGAGCGTGGAGATACGCAGTATTTT. The V and J genes are TRBV10-1 and TRBJ2-3, with 10 bases lining up with TRBD1. The CDR3 runs to 16 residues. V gave up 3 bases and J gave up 5 bases; unmatched junction bases: 8. From germline, CDR1 is WNHNN and CDR2 SYGVQD (reference sequence).

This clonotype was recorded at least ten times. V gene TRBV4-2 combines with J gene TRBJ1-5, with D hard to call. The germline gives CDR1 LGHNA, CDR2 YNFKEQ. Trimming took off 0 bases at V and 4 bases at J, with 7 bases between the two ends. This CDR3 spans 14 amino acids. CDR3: CASSQERNNQPQHF. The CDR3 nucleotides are TGTGCCAGCAGCCAAGAACGGAATAATCAGCCCCAGCATTTT.

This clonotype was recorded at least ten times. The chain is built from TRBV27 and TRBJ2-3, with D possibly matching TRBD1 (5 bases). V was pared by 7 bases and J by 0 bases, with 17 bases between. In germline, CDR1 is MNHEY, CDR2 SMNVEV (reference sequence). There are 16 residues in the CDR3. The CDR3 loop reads CASKYFPGASTDTQYF. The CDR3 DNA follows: TGTGCCAGCAAGTATTTCCCTGGGGCTAGCACAGATACGCAGTATTTT.

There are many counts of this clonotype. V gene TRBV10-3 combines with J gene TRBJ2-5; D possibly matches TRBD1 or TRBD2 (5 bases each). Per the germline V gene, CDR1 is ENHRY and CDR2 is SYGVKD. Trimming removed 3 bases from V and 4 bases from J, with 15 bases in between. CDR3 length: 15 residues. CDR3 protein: CAISDGADGGETQYF. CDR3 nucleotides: TGTGCCATCAGTGATGGGGCCGATGGGGGAGAGACCCAGTACTTC.

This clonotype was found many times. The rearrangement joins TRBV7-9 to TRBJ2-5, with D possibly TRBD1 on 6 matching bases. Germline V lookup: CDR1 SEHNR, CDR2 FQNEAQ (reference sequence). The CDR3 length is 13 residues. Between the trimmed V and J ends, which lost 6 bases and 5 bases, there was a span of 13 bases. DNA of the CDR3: TGTGCCAGCAGTGTTCGACAGGTTGAGACCCAGTACTTC. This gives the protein CASSVRQVETQYF.

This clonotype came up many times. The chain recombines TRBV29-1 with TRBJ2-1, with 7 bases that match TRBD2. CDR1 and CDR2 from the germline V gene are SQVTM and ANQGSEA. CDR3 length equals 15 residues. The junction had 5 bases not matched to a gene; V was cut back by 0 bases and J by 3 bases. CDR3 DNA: TGCAGCGTTGAAGAGGGGCTAGCGGTCTACAATGAGCAGTTCTTC. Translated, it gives CSVEEGLAVYNEQFF.

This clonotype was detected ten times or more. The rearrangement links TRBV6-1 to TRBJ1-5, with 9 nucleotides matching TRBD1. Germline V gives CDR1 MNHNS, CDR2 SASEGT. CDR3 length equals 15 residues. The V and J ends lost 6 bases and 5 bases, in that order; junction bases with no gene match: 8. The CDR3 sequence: CASRNRDRVYQPQHF. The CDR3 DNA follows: TGTGCCAGCAGAAACCGGGACAGGGTATATCAGCCCCAGCATTTT.

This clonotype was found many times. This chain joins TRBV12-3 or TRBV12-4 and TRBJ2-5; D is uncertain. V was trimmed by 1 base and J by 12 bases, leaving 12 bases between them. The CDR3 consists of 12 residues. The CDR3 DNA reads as TGTGCCAGCAGTTTAGTTCTTGTGCCTGAGTACTTC. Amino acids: CASSLVLVPEYF.

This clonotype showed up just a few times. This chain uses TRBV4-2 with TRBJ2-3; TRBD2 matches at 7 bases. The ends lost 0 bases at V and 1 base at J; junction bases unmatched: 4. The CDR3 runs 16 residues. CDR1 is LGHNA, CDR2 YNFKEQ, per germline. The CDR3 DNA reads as TGTGCCAGCAGCCAAGAAGTCCGGGGGGGCACAGATACGCAGTATTTT. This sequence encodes CASSQEVRGGTDTQYF.

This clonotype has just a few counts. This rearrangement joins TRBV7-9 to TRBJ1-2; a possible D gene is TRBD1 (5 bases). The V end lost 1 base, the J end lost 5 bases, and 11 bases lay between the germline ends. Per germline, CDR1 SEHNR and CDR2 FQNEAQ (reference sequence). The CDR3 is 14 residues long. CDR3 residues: CASSLEGTLYGYTF. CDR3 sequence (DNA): TGTGCCAGCAGCTTAGAAGGGACTTTATATGGCTACACCTTC.

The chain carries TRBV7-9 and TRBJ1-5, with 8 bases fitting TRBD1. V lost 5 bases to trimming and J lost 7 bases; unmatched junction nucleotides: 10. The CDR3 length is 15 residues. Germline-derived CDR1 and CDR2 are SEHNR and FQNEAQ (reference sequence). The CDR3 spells CASSKLTGVGQPQHF. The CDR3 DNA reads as TGTGCCAGCAGCAAATTGACAGGGGTTGGCCAGCCCCAGCATTTT.

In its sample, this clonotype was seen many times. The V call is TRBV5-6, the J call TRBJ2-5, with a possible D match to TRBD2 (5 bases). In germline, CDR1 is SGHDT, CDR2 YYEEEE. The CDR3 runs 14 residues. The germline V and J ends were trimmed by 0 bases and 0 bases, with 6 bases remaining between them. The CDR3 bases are TGTGCCAGCAGCTTGGTGAGGGACCAAGAGACCCAGTACTTC. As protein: CASSLVRDQETQYF.

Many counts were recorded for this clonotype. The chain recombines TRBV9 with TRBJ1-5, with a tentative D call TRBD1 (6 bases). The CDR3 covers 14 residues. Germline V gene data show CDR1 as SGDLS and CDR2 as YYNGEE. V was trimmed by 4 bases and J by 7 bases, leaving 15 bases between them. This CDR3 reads CASSLDRGGQPQHF. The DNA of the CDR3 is TGTGCCAGCAGCTTGGACAGAGGAGGACAGCCCCAGCATTTT.

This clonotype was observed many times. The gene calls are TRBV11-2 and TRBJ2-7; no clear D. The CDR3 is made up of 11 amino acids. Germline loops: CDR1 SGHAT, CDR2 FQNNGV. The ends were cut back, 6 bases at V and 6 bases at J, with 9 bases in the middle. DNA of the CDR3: TGTGCCAGCAGGACGCGCGGCGAGCAGTACTTC. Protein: CASRTRGEQYF. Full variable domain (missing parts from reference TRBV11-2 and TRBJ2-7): EAGVAQSPRYKIIEKRQSVAFWCNPISGHATLYWYQQILGQGPKLLIQFQNNGVVDDSQLPKDRFSAERLKGVDSTLKIQPAKLEDSAVYLCASRTRGEQYFGPGTRLTVT.

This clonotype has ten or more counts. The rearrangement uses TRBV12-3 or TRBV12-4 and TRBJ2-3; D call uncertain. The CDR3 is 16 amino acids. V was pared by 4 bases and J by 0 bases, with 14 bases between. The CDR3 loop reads CASSSWVTHSTDTQYF. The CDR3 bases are TGTGCCAGCAGTTCGTGGGTCACACATAGCACAGATACGCAGTATTTT.

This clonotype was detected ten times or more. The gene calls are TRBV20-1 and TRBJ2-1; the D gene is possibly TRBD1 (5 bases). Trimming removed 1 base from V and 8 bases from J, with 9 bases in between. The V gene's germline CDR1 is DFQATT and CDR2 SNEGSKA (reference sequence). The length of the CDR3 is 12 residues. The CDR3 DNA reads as TGCAGTGCTAGAGGGACAAGGCATGAGCAGTTCTTC. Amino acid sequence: CSARGTRHEQFF.

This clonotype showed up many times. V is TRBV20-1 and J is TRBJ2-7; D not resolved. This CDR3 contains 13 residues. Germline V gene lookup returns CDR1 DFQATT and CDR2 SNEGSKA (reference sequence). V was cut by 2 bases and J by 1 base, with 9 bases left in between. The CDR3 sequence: CSARLGSSYEQYF. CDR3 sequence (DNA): TGCAGTGCTAGATTGGGCAGTTCCTACGAGCAGTACTTC.

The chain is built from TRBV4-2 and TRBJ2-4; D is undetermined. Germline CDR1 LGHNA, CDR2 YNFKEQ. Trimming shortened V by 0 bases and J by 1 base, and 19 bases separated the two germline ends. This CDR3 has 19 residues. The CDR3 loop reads CASSQDKGGADGAKNIQYF. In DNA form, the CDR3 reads TGTGCCAGCAGCCAAGACAAGGGCGGCGCTGACGGGGCCAAAAACATTCAGTACTTC.

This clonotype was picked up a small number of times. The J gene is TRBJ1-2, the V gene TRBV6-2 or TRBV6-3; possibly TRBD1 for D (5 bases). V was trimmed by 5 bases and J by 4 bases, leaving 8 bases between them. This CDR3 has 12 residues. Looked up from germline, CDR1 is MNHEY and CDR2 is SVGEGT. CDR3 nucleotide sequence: TGTGCCAGCAGTCCGACAGCCTATGGCTACACCTTC. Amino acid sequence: CASSPTAYGYTF.

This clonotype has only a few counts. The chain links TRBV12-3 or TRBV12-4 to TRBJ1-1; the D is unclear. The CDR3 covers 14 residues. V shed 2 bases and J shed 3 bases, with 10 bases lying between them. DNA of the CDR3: TGTGCCAGCAGTTTAATGACGAGGGACACTGAAGCTTTCTTT. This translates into CASSLMTRDTEAFF.

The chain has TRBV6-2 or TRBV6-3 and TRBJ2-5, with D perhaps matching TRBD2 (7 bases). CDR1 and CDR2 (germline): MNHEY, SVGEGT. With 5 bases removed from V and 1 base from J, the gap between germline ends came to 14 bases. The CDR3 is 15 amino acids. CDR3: CASSQQGGGQETQYF. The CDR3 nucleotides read TGTGCCAGCAGTCAACAGGGAGGGGGCCAAGAGACCCAGTACTTC.

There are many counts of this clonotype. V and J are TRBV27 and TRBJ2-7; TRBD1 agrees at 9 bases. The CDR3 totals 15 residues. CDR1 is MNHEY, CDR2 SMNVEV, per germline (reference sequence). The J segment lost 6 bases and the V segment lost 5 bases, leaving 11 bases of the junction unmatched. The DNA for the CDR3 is TGTGCCAGCAGTCTACGGGGACAGGGCCGTCGCGAGCAGTACTTC. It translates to CASSLRGQGRREQYF.

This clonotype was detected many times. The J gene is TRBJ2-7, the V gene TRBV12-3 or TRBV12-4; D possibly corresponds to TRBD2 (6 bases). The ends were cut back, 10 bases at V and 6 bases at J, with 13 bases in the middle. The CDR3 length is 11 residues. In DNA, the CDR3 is TGTGCCATTCTGTGGGGAGGCGAGCAGTACTTC. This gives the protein CAILWGGEQYF.

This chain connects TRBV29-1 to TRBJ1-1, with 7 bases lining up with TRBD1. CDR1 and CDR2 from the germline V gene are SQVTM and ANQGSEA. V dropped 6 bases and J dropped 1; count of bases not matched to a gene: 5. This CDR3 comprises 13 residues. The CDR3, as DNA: TGCAGCGTAGCAGGGGGAAGGAACACTGAAGCTTTCTTT. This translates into CSVAGGRNTEAFF.

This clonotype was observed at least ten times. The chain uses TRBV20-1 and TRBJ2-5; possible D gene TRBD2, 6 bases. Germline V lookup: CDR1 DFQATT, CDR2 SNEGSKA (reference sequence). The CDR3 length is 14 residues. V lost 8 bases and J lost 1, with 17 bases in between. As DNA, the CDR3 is TGCAGTTACGGGACTTTAGAGGGCCAAGAGACCCAGTACTTC. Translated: CSYGTLEGQETQYF.